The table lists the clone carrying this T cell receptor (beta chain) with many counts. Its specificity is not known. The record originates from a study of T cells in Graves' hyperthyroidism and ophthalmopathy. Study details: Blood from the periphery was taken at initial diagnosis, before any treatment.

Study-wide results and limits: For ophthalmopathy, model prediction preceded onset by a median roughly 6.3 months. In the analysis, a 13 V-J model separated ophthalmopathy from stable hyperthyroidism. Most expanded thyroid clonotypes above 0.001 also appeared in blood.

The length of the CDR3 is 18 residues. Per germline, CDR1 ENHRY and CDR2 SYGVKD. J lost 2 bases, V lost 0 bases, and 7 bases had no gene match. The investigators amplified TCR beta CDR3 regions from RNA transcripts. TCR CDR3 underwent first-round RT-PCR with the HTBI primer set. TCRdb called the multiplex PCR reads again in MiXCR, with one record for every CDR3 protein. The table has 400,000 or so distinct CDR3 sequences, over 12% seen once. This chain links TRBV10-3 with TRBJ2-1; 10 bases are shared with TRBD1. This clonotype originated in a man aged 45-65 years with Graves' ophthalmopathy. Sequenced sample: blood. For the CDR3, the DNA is TGTGCCATCAGTGAGTCGATTATAGGGACAGGGGCCTACAATGAGCAGTTCTTC. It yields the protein CAISESIIGTGAYNEQFF.